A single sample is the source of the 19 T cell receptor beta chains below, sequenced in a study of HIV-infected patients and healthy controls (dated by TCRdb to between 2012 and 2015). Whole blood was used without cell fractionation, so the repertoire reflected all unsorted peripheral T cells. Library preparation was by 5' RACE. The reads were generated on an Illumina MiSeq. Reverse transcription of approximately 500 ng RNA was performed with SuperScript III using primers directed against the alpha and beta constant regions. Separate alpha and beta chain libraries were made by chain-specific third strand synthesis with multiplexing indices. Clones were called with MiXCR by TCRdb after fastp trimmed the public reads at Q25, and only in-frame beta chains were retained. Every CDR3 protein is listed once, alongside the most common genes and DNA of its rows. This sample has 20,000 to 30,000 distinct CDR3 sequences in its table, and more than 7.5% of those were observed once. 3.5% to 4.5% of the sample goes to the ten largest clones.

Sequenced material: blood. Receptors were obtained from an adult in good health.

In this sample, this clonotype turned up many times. The CDR3 DNA is TGTGCCAGCAGCTTAGAGCCGCGGGGGTCCTACAATGAGCAGTTCTTC. It yields the protein CASSLEPRGSYNEQFF. The chain joins TRBV7-2 to TRBJ2-1, with 7 bases that match TRBD2. The CDR3 loop spans 16 amino acids. CDR1 SGHTA and CDR2 FQGNSA come from the germline V gene. With V trimmed by 1 base and J by 1 base, 4 bases remained unmatched. The whole variable domain, filled in from reference TRBV7-2 and TRBJ2-1, reads GAGVSQSPSNKVTEKGKDVELRCDPISGHTALYWYRQSLGQGLEFLIYFQGNSAPDKSGLPSDRFSAERTGGSVSTLTIQRTQQEDSAVYLCASSLEPRGSYNEQFFGPGTRLTVL.

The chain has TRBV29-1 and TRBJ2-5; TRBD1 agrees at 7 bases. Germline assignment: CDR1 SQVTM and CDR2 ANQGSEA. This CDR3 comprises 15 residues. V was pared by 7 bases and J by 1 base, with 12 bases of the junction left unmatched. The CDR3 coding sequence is TGCAGCGCCGTTACAGGGGCTAGCCCCCAAGAGACCCAGTACTTC. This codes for CSAVTGASPQETQYF.

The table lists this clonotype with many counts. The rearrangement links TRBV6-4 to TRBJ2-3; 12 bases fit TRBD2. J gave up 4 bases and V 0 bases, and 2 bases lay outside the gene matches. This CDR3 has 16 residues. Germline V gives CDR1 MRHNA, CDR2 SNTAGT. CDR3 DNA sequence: TGTGCCAGCAGTGACTCGACTAGCGGGGGCCCAGATACGCAGTATTTT. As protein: CASSDSTSGGPDTQYF.

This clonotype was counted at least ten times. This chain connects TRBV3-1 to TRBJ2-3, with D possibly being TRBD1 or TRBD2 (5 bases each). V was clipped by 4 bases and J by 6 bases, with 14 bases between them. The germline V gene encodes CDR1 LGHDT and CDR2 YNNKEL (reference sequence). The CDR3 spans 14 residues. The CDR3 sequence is CASSPGPGGDTQYF. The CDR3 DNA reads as TGTGCCAGCAGCCCGGGACCGGGCGGGGATACGCAGTATTTT.

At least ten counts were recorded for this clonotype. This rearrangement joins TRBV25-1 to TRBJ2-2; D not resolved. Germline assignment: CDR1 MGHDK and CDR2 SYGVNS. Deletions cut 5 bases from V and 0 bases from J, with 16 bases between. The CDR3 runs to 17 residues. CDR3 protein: CASSLFDRRTNTGELFF. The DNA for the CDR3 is TGTGCCAGCAGTCTTTTTGATCGCAGAACGAACACCGGGGAGCTGTTTTTT.

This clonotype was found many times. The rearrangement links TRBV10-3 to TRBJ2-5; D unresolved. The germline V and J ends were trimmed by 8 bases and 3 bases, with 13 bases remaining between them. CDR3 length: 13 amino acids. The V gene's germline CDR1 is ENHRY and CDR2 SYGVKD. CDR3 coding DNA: TGTGCCATCGCGAACCTGGAAGAAGAGACCCAGTACTTC. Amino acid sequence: CAIANLEEETQYF.

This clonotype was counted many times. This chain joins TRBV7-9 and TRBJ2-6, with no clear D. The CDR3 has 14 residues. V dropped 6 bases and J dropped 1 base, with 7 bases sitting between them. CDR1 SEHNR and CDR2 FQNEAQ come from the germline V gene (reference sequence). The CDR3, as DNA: TGTGCCAGCAGGGCTGAGTCTGGGGCCAACGTCCTGACTTTC. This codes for CASRAESGANVLTF.

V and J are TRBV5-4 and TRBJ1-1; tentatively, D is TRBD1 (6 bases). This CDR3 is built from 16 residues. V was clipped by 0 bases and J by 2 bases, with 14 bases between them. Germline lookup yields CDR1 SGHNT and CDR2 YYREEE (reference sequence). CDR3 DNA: TGTGCCAGCAGCTTGGGTGGGGGGCGCCCCAACACTGAAGCTTTCTTT. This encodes CASSLGGGRPNTEAFF.

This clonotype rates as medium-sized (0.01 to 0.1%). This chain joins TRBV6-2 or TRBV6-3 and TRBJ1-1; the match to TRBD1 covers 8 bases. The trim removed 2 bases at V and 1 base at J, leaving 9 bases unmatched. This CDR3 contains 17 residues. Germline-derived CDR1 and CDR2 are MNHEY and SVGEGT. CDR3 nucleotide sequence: TGTGCCAGCAGTTACGCCCTTCGACAGGGGAAGAACACTGAAGCTTTCTTT. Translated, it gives CASSYALRQGKNTEAFF.

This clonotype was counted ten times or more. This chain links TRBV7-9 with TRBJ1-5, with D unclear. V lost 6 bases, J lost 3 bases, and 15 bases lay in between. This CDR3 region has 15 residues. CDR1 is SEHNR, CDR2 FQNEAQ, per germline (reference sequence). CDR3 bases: TGTGCCAGCAGTGCTGGCAGTTGGAACAATCAGCCCCAGCATTTT. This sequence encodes CASSAGSWNNQPQHF.

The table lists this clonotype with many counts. CDR3 sequence reads: CSGGQVNTEAFF. The CDR3 DNA reads TGCAGCGGGGGACAGGTGAACACTGAAGCTTTCTTT. The rearrangement links TRBV29-1 to TRBJ1-1; 8 bases align to TRBD1. Trimming took 7 bases from V and 0 from J; bases not matched to a gene: 1. The CDR3 has 12 amino acids. Germline CDR1 is SQVTM and CDR2 is ANQGSEA. The variable domain in full, with the rest retrieved from reference TRBV29-1 and TRBJ1-1, is SAVISQKPSRDICQRGTSLTIQCQVDSQVTMMFWYRQQPGQSLTLIATANQGSEATYESGFVIDKFPISRPNLTFSTLTVSNMSPEDSSIYLCSGGQVNTEAFFGQGTRLTVV.

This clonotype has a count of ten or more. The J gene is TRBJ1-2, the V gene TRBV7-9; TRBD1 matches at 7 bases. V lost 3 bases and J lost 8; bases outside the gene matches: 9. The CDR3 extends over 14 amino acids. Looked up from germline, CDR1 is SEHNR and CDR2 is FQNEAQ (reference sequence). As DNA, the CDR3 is TGTGCCAGCAGCTTTCCCGGGGAAGGGGGCGGCTACACCTTC. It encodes CASSFPGEGGGYTF.

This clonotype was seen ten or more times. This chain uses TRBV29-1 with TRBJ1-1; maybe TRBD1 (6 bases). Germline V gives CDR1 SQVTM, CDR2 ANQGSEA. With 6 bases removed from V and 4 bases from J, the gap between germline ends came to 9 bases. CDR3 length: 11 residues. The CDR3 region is CSVPRGTEAFF. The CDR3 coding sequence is TGCAGCGTCCCCAGGGGCACTGAAGCTTTCTTT.

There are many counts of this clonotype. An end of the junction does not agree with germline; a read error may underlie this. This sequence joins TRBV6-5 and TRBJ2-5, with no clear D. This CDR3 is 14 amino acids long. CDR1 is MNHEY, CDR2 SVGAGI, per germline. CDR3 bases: TGTGCCAGCAGTTACTCTCTCGACCAGGAGACCCAGTACTTC. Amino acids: CASSYSLDQETQYF.

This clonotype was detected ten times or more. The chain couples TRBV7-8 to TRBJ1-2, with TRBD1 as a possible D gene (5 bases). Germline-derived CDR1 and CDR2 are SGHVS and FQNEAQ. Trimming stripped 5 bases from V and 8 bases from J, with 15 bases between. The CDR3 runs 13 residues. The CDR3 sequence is CASSATGARGYTF. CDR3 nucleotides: TGTGCCAGCAGCGCTACAGGTGCCAGGGGCTACACCTTC.

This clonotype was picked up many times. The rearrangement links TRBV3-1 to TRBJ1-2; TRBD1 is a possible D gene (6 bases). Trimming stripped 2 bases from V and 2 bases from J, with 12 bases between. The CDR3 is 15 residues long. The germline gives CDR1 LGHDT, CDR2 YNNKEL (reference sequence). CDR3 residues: CASSQYAGENYGYTF. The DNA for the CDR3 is TGTGCCAGCAGCCAATACGCAGGGGAGAACTATGGCTACACCTTC.

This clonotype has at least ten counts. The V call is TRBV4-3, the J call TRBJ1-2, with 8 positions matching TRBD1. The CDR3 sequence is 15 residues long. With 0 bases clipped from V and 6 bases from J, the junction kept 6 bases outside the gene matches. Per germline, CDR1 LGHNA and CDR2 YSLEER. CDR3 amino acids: CASSQDQRQGNGYTF. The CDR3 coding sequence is TGCGCCAGCAGCCAAGATCAAAGACAGGGGAATGGCTACACCTTC.

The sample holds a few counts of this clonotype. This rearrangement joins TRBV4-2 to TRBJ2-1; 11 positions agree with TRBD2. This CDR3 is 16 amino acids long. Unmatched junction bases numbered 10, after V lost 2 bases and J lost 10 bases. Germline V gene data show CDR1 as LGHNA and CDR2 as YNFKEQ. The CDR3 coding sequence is TGTGCCAGCAGCCAAAATAGCGGGGGGGCCTATGGGGAGCAGTTCTTC. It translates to CASSQNSGGAYGEQFF.

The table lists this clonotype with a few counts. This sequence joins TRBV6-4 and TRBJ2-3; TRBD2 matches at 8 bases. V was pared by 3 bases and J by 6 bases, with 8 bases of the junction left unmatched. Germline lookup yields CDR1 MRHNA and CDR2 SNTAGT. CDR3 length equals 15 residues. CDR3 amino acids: CASSEGGLGGDTQYF. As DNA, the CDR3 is TGTGCCAGCAGTGAGGGGGGACTAGGCGGCGATACGCAGTATTTT.